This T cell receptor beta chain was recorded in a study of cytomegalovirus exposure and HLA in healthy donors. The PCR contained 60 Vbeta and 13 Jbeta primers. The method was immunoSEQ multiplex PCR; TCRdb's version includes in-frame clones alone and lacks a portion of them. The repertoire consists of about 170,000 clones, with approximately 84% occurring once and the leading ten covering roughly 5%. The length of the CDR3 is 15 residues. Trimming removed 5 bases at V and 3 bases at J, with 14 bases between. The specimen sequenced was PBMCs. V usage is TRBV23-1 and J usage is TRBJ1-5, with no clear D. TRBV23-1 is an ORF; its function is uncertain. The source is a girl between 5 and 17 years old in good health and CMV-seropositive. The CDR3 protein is CASSKRPPINQPQHF. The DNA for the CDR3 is TGCGCCAGCAGTAAGAGGCCCCCGATCAATCAGCCCCAGCATTTT.